This TCR beta chain came from a study of T cell repertoires in cytomegalovirus infection. The CDR3 is made up of 14 amino acids. With 5 bases removed from V and 1 base from J, the gap between germline ends came to 11 bases. This clonotype was observed many times. As yet, its antigen is unknown. TCRdb independently ran MiXCR on the reads; one entry per CDR3 protein. The sample carries hundreds of thousands of distinct CDR3 sequences, 35% to 40% recorded once. Study results and caveats: In two of eight donors, the top clonotype was HLA-C-restricted CMV-specific.

The chain joins TRBV12-3 or TRBV12-4 to TRBJ1-1; D is unclear. Sequencing used PBMCs. The clonotype comes from a human donor in good health (CMV status not recorded). Some clones in this sample may be carry-over from other donors' samples. This CDR3 reads CASSPSVTNTEAFF. CDR3 in DNA: TGTGCCAGCAGTCCCAGCGTAACGAACACTGAAGCTTTCTTT.